This T cell receptor (beta chain) comes out of a study of PD-1 blockade in classical Hodgkin lymphoma. The table came from immunoSEQ multiplex PCR; TCRdb's copy has only in-frame clones and leaves some out. The sample lists more than 20,000 clones, around 70% occurring once. This CDR3 has 12 amino acids. Germline CDR1 MNHNY, CDR2 SVGAGI (reference sequence). V lost 6 bases, J lost 7 bases, and 11 bases lay in between. Time point here: cycle 4 day 1 (C4D1), after more than 5 weeks of nivolumab. Each patient experienced a relapse that followed autologous stem cell transplantation, and brentuximab vedotin exposure varied. In the case of this clone: What it binds is unknown.

Overall study findings and caveats: Still unresolved is the cause of the repertoire differences, which may be disease activity or prior therapy.

The sequencing used peripheral blood mononuclear cells (PBMCs), collected before the fourth cycle of nivolumab. V gene TRBV6-6 combines with J gene TRBJ2-3; D perhaps matches TRBD2 (6 bases). The sequence was collected from a human donor with classical Hodgkin lymphoma. CDR3 nucleotides: TGTGCCAGCAGCCTACTAGCCTATACGCAGTATTTT. It specifies CASSLLAYTQYF.